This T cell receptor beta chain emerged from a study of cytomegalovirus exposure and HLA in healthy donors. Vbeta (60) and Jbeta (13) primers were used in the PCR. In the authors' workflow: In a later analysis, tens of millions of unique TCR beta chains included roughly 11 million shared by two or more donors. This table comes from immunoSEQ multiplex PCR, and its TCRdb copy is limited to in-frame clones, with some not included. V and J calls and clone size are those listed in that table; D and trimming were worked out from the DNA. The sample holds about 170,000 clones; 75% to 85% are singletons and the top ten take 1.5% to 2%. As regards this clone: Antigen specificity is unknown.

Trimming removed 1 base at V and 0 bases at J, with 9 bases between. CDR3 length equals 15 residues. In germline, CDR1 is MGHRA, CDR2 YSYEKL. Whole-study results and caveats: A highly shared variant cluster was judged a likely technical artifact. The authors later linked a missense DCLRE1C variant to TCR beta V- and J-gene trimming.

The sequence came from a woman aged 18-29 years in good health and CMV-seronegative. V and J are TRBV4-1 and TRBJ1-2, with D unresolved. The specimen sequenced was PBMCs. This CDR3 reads CASSQGNRANYGYTF. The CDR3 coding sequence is TGCGCCAGCAGCCAAGGTAACCGCGCTAACTATGGCTACACCTTC.